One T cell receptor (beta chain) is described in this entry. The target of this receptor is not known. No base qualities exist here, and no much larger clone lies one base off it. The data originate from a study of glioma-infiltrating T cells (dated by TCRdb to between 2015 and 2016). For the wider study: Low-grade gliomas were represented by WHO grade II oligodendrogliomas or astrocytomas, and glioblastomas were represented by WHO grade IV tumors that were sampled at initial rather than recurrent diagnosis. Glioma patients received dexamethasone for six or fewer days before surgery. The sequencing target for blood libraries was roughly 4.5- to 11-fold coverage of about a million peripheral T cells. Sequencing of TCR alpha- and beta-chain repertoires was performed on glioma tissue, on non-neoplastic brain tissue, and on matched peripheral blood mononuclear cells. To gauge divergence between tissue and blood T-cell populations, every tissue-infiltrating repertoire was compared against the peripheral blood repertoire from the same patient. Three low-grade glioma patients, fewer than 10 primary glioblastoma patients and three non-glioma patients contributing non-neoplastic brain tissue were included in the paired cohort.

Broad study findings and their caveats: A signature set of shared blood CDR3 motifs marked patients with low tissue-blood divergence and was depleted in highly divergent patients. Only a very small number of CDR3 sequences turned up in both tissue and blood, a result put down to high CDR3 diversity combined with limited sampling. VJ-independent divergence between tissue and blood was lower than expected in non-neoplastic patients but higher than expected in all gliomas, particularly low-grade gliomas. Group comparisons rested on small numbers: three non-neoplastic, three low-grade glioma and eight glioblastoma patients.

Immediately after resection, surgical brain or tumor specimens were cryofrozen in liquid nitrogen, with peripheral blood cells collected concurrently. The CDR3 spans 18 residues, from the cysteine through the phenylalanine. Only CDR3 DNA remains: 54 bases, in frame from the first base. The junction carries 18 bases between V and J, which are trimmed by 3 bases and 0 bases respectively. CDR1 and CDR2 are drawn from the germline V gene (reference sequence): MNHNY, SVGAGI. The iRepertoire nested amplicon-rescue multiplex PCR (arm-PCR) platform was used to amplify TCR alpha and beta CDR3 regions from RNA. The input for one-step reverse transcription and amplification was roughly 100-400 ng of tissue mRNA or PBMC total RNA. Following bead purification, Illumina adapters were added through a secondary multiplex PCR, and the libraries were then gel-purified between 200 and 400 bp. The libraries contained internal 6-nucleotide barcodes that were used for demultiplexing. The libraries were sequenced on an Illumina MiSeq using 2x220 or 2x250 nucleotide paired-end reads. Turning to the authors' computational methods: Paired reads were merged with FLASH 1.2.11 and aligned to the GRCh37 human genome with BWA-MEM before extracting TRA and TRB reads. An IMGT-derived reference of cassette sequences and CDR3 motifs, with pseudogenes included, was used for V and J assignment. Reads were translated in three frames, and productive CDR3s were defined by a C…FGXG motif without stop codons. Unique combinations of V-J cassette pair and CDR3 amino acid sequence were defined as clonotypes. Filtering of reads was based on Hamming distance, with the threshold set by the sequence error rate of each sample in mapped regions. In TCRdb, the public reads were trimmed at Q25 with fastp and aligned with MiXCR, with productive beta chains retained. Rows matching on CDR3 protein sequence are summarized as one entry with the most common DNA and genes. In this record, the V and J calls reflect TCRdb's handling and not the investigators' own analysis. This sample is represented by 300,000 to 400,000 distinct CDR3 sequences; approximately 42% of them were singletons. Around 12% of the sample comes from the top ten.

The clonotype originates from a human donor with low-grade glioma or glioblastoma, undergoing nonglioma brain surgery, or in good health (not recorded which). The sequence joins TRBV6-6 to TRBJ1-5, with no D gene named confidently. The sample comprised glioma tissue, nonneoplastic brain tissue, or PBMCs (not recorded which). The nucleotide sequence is TGTGCCAGCAGTTATACAGCACCTAGGGCACTTAGCAATCAGCCCCAGCATTTT. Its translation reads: CASSYTAPRALSNQPQHF.